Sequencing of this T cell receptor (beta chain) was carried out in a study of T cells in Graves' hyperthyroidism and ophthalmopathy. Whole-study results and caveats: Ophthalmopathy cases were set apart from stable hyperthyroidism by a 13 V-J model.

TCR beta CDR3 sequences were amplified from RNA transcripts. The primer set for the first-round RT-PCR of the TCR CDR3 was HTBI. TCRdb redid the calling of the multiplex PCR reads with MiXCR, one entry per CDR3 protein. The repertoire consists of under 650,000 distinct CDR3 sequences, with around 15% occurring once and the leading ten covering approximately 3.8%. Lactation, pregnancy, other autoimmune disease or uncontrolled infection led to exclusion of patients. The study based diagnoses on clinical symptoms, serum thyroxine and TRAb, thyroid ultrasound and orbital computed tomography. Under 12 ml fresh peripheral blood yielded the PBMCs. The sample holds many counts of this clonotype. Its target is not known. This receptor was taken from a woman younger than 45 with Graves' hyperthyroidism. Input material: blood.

For the CDR3, the DNA is TGTGCCAGCAGTTACGTGGGACAGGGCATCTACGAGCAGTACTTC. The encoded protein is CASSYVGQGIYEQYF. The chain employs TRBV6-2 or TRBV6-3 and TRBJ2-7; 9 bases fit TRBD1. The V gene's germline CDR1 is MNHEY and CDR2 SVGEGT. The CDR3 loop spans 15 amino acids. With 2 bases clipped from V and 3 bases from J, the junction kept 5 bases outside the gene matches.